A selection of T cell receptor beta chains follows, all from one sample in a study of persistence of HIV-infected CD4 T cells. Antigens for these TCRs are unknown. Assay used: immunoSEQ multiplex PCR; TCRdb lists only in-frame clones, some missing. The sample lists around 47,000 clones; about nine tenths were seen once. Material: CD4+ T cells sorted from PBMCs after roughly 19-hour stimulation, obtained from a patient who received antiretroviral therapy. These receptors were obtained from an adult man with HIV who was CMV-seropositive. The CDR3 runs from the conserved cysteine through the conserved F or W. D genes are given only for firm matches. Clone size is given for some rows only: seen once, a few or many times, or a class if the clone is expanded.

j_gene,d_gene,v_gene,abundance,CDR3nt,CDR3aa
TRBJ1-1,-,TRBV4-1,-,TGCGCCAGCAGCCAAGGAGGACCTCCGGGGAACACTGAAGCTTTCTTT,CASSQGGPPGNTEAFF
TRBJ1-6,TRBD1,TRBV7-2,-,TGTGCCAGCAGCTTAGCACGGACAGGGGTGAATTCACCCCTCCACTTT,CASSLARTGVNSPLHF
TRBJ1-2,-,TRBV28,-,TGTGCCAGCAGTTTAATCGTCACGGCTTCTAACTATGGCTACACCTTC,CASSLIVTASNYGYTF
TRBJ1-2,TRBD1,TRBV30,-,TGTGCCTGGACCACAGGGGGAACGAGCTATGGCTACACCTTC,CAWTTGGTSYGYTF
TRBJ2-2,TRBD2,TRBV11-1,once,TGTGCCAGCAGCTTGCCTAGCGGGCGATACACCGGGGAGCTGTTTTTT,CASSLPSGRYTGELFF
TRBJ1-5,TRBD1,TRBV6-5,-,TGTGCCAGCAGCTCGCGGGACAGGGCCAATCAGCCCCAGCATTTT,CASSSRDRANQPQHF
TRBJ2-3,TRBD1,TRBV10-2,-,TGCGCCAGCAGTGAGTTGGGGACAGGGGCAGATACGCAGTATTTT,CASSELGTGADTQYF
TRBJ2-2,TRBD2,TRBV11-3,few,TGTGCCAGCAGCCCCAGGCGGGAGGCGGGGGAGCTGTTTTTT,CASSPRREAGELFF
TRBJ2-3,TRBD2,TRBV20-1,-,TGCAGTGCTAGTACTAGCGGGGGCCGAAATACGCAGTATTTT,CSASTSGGRNTQYF
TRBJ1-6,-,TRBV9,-,TGTGCCAGCAGCGTAGCCGGGCGGGGGTCCTGGGAATCGCCCCTCCACTTT,CASSVAGRGSWESPLHF
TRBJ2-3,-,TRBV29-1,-,TGCAGCGTTGACGGGGATGGCACAGATACGCAGTATTTT,CSVDGDGTDTQYF
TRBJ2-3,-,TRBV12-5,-,TGTGCTAGTGCGCTTGTTCCGCCAGATACGCAGTATTTT,CASALVPPDTQYF
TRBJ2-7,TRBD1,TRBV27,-,TGTGCCAGCAGTCTCAGATCCGGGACAGGGAAGAACGAGCAGTACTTC,CASSLRSGTGKNEQYF
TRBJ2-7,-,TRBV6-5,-,TGTGCCAGCAGGAGTCCCCTGAAAAACTCCTACGAGCAGTACTTC,CASRSPLKNSYEQYF
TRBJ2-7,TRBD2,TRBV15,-,TGTGCCACCAGCAGAGATACTAGCGGGGGGGATAGGACCTACGAGCAGTACTTC,CATSRDTSGGDRTYEQYF
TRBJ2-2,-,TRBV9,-,TGTGCCACCAGACAGATTAACACCGGGGAGCTGTTTTTT,CATRQINTGELFF
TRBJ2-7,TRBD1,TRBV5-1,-,TGCGCCAGCAGCCCCGGGACAGGGGACTACGAGCAGTACTTC,CASSPGTGDYEQYF
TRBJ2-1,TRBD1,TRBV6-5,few,TGTGCCACGCAGGGGGCGAGGAATGAGCAGTTCTTC,CATQGARNEQFF
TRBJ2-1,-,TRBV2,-,TGTGCCAGCAGTGCTGGGCCTAACTACAATGAGCAGTTCTTC,CASSAGPNYNEQFF
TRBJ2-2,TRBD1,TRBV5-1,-,TGCGCCAGCGGGACAGGCCCCCAAAGTTACACCGGGGAGCTGTTTTTT,CASGTGPQSYTGELFF
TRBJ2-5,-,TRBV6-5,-,TGTGCCAGCATCGCAGGGGGGCAAGAGACCCAGTACTTC,CASIAGGQETQYF
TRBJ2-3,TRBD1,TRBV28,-,TGTGCCAGCGGAGGCATGAGACAGGGGCCAGATACGCAGTATTTT,CASGGMRQGPDTQYF
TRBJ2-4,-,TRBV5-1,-,TGCGCCAGCAGCTCGGGAACGGGGGTAGCCAAAAACATTCAGTACTTC,CASSSGTGVAKNIQYF
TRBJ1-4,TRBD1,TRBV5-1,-,TGCGCCAGCAGCTTGTTGGGACAGGGGAAGGGAGAAAAACTGTTTTTT,CASSLLGQGKGEKLFF
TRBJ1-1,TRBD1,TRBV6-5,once,TGTGCCAGCAGTTCCACTCGACAGGGGTGGACTGAAGCTTTCTTT,CASSSTRQGWTEAFF
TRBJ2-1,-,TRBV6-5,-,TGTGCCAGCAGTTACTTTTATAGAGACAATGAGCAGTTCTTC,CASSYFYRDNEQFF
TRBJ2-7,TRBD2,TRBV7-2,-,TGTGCCAGCAGCTTAGCCGGGACTAGCGGGGGCTACGAGCAGTACTTC,CASSLAGTSGGYEQYF
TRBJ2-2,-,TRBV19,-,TGTGCCAGTAGTTTTAGTTTAGGGGAGCTGTTTTTT,CASSFSLGELFF
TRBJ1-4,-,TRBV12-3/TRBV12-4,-,TGTGCCAGCAGCCCTACTGGACAGAAAGTTCCGTTTTTT,CASSPTGQKVPFF
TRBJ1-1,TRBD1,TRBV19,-,TGTGCCAGTAGCTTTGCTCCGGGACAGAGAAACACTGAAGCTTTCTTT,CASSFAPGQRNTEAFF
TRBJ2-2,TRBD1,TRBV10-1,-,TGCGCCAGCAGCGAACAGGGGAGCACCGGGGAGCTGTTTTTT,CASSEQGSTGELFF
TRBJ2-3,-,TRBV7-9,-,TGTGCCAGCAGCTTAGTAGACCGCCACCTGTATTTT,CASSLVDRHLYF
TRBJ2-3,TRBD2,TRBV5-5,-,TGTGCCAGCAGCCCGAGTGCGACTAGCGGGGGGGACACAGATACGCAGTATTTT,CASSPSATSGGDTDTQYF
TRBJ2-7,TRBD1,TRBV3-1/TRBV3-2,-,TGTGCCAGCAGCCAAGGCGTGTGGGACAGGGTAAGTACCTACGAGCAGTACTTC,CASSQGVWDRVSTYEQYF
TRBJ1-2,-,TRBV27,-,TGTGCCAGCAGTTTAGGCAGGGACCGCATTAACTATGGCTACACCTTC,CASSLGRDRINYGYTF
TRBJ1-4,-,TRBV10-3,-,TGTGCCATCAGTGCCGGGCAGGAACGGGGTGAAAAACTGTTTTTT,CAISAGQERGEKLFF
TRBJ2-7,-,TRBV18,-,TGTGCCAGCTCCCGAGAGGGGCAGGGACCCTACGAGCAGTACTTC,CASSREGQGPYEQYF
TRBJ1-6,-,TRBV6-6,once,TGTGCCAGCAGTTCCGGGACAACTTATAATTCACCCCTCCACTTT,CASSSGTTYNSPLHF
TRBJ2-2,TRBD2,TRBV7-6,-,TGTGCCAGCAGCACCAGGCCGTCCACTAGCGGGGTTAACACCGGGGAGCTGTTTTTT,CASSTRPSTSGVNTGELFF
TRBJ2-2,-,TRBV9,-,TGTGCCAGCAGCGTAGTCGGGGGGCATGGCGGGGAGCTGTTTTTT,CASSVVGGHGGELFF
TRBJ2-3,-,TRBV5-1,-,TGCGCCAGCAGCTTGCAGAACACAGATACGCAGTATTTT,CASSLQNTDTQYF
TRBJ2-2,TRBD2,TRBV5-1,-,TGCGCCAGCAGCTCCGTTCGGGACAGCGGGGGGGCCGGGGAGCTGTTTTTT,CASSSVRDSGGAGELFF
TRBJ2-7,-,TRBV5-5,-,TGTGCCAGCAGCTTGGTCGTGAGCGACTACGAGCAGTACTTC,CASSLVVSDYEQYF
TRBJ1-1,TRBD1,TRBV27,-,TGTGCCAGCAGACGACAGGGGAACACTGAAGCTTTCTTT,CASRRQGNTEAFF
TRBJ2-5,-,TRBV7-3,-,TGTGCCAGCAGCTCCCAGGGTCCTACAGGAGAGACCCAGTACTTC,CASSSQGPTGETQYF
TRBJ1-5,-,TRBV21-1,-,TGTGCCAGCAGCAAACCTAAGACAGGGGGCAATCAGCCCCAGCATTTT,CASSKPKTGGNQPQHF
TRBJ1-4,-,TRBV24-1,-,TGTGCCACCAGTGATTATCAGGGGAGGGCTAATGAAAAACTGTTTTTT,CATSDYQGRANEKLFF
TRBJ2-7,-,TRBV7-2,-,TGTGCCAGCAGCTTAGCGGGTAGTCCGGGCTACGAGCAGTACTTC,CASSLAGSPGYEQYF
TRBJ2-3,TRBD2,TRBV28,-,TGTGCCAGCAAATTAAGCGGGGCTGGCACAGATACGCAGTATTTT,CASKLSGAGTDTQYF
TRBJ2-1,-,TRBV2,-,TGTGCCAGCAGTGTAGCAGGGATCGGGGTGGGTGAGCAGTTCTTC,CASSVAGIGVGEQFF
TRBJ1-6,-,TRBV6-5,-,TGTGCCAGCAGTCCCGGTGGGGGGCGGAATTCACCCCTCCACTTT,CASSPGGGRNSPLHF
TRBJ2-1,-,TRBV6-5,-,TGTGCCAGCAGTTGGGGCAATGAGCAGTTCTTC,CASSWGNEQFF